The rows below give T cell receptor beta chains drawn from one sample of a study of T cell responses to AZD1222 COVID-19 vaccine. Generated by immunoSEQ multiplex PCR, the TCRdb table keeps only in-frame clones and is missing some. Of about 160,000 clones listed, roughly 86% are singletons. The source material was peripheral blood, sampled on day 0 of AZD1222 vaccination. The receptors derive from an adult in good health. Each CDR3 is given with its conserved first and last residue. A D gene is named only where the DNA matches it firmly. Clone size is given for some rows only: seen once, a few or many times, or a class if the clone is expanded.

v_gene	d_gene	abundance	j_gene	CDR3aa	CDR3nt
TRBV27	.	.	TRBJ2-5	CASSRLGQTQYF	TGTGCCAGCAGCCGACTCGGGCAGACCCAGTACTTC
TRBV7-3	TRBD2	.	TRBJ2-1	CASSHASGEQFF	TGTGCCAGCAGCCATGCTAGCGGTGAGCAGTTCTTC
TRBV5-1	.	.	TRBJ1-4	CASSSDTAYEKLFF	TGCGCCAGCAGCTCGGACACAGCGTATGAAAAACTGTTTTTT
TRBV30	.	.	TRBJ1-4	CAWSVTGRGANEKLFF	TGTGCCTGGAGTGTAACAGGGCGAGGGGCTAATGAAAAACTGTTTTTT
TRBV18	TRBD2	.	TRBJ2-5	CASSPLTSGKATQYF	TGTGCCAGCTCACCGCTGACTAGCGGGAAAGCGACCCAGTACTTC
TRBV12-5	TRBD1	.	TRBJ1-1	CASGPAGTGNTEAFF	TGTGCTAGTGGTCCGGCCGGGACAGGTAACACTGAAGCTTTCTTT
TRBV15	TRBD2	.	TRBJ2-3	CATSRGSSGGSDTQYF	TGTGCCACCAGCAGAGGGTCTAGCGGGGGTTCAGATACGCAGTATTTT
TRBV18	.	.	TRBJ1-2	CASTFQWGPGGYTF	TGTGCCAGCACTTTTCAGTGGGGTCCCGGTGGCTACACCTTC
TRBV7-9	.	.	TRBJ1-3	CASTFPSPRGLSGNTIYF	TGTGCCAGCACCTTCCCCTCCCCCAGGGGCCTCTCTGGAAACACCATATATTTT
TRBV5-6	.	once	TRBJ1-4	CASSLYPGGKLFF	TGTGCCAGCAGCCTGTACCCTGGAGGAAAACTGTTTTTT
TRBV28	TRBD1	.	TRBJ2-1	CASSLYGQGGLNEQFF	TGTGCCAGCAGTTTATACGGACAGGGGGGTTTGAATGAGCAGTTCTTC
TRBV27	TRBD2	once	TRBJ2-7	CASSLSSGTYYEQYF	TGTGCCAGCAGTTTATCTAGCGGGACTTACTACGAGCAGTACTTC
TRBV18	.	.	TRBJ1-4	CASSPGFSGEKLFF	TGTGCCAGCTCACCGGGTTTCAGTGGGGAAAAACTGTTTTTT
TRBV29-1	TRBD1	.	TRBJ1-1	CSVGQGAPGTEAFF	TGCAGCGTGGGACAGGGGGCCCCGGGGACTGAAGCTTTCTTT
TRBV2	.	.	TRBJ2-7	CASSPTSLGEQYF	TGTGCCAGCAGTCCGACATCCCTAGGGGAGCAGTACTTC
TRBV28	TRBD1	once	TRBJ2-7	CASSSQGAMNEQYF	TGTGCCAGCAGTTCCCAGGGGGCGATGAACGAGCAGTACTTC
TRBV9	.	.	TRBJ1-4	CASALAGRTNEKLFF	TGTGCCAGCGCCCTCGCGGGCAGAACTAATGAAAAACTGTTTTTT
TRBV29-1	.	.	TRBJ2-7	CSVEDLRGFRSYEQYF	TGCAGCGTTGAAGATCTTCGGGGGTTTAGGTCCTACGAGCAGTACTTC
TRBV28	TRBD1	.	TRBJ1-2	CASRRDRDQGYTF	TGTGCCAGCAGACGCGACAGGGATCAGGGCTACACCTTC
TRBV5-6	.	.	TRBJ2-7	CASSLAEDEQYF	TGTGCCAGCAGCTTGGCCGAAGACGAGCAGTACTTC
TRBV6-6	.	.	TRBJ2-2	CASSYSTGHTGELFF	TGTGCCAGCAGTTACTCGACAGGACACACCGGGGAGCTGTTTTTT
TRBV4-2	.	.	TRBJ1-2	CASSQERVGYGYTF	TGTGCCAGCAGCCAAGAAAGGGTAGGGTATGGCTACACCTTC
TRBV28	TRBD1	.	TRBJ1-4	CASSLDRAFTNEKLFF	TGTGCCAGCAGTCTAGACAGGGCATTTACTAATGAAAAACTGTTTTTT
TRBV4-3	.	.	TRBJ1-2	CASSQEGSRYGYTF	TGCGCCAGCAGCCAAGAAGGGAGCAGGTATGGCTACACCTTC
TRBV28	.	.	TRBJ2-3	CASSWGNADTQYF	TGTGCCAGCAGTTGGGGAAACGCGGATACGCAGTATTTT
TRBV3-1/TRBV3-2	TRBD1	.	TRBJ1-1	CASSQDPGGTEAFF	TGTGCCAGCAGCCAAGATCCAGGGGGCACTGAAGCTTTCTTT
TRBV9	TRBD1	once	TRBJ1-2	CASSGGTGASYYGYTF	TGTGCCAGCAGCGGGGGGACAGGGGCCTCTTACTATGGCTACACCTTC
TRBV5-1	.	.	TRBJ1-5	CASSREGYQPQHF	TGCGCCAGCAGCCGAGAGGGCTATCAGCCCCAGCATTTT
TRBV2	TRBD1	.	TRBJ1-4	CASKDRGVTNEKLFF	TGTGCCAGCAAGGACAGGGGCGTAACTAATGAAAAACTGTTTTTT
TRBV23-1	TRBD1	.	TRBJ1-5	CASSQPTGGISGSNQPQHF	TGCGCCAGCAGTCAACCTACAGGGGGGATTAGTGGGTCTAATCAGCCCCAGCATTTT